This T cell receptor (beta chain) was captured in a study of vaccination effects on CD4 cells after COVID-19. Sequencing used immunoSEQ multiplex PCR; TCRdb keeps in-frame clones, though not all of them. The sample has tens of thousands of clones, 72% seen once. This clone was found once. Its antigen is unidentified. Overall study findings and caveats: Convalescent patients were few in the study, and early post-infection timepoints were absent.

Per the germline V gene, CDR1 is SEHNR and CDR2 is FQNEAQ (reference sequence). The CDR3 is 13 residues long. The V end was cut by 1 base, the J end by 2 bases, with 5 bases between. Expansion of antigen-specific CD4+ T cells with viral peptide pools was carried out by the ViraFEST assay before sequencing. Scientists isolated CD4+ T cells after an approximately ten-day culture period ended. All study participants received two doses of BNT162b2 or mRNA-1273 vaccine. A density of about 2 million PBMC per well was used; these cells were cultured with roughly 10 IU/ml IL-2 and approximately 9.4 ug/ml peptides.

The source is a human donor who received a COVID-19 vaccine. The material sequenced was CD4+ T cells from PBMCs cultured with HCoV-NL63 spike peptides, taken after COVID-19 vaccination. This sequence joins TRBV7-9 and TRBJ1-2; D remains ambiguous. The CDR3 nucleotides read TGTGCCAGCAGCTTAGGAGGGAACTATGGCTACACCTTC. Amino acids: CASSLGGNYGYTF. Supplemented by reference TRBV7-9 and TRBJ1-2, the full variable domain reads DTGVSQNPRHKITKRGQNVTFRCDPISEHNRLYWYRQTLGQGPEFLTYFQNEAQLEKSRLLSDRFSAERPKGSFSTLEIQRTEQGDSAMYLCASSLGGNYGYTFGSGTRLTVV.